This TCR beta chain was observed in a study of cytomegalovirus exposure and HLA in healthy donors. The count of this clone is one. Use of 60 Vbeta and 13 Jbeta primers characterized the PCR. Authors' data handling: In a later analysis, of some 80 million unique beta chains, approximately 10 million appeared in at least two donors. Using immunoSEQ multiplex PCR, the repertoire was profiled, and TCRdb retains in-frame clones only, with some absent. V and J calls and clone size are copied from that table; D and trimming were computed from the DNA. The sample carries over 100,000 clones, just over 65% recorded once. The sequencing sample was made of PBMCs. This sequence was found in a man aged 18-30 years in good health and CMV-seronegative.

In DNA, the CDR3 is TGTGCCTGGAGTGAGCTTAGCGGAGTTTTCAATGAGCAGTTCTTC. It encodes CAWSELSGVFNEQFF. The chain is built from TRBV30 and TRBJ2-1, with D possibly TRBD2 on 6 matching bases. The CDR3 is 15 amino acids. Germline lookup yields CDR1 GTSNPN and CDR2 SVGIG (reference sequence). Trimming removed 1 base at V and 6 bases at J, with 16 bases between. Together with reference TRBV30 and TRBJ2-1, the CDR3 gives the full variable domain: SQTIHQWPATLVQPVGSPLSLECTVEGTSNPNLYWYRQAAGRGLQLLFYSVGIGQISSEVPQNLSASRPQDRQFILSSKKLLLSDSGFYLCAWSELSGVFNEQFFGPGTRLTVL.